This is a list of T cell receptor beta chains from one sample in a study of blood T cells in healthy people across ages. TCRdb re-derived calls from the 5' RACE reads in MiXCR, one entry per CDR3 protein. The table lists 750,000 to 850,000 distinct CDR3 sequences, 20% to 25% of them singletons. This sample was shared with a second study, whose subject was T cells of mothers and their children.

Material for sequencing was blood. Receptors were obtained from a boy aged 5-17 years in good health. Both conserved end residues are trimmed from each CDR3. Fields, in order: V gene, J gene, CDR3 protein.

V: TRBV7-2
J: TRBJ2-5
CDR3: ASSLITSGGVEETQY

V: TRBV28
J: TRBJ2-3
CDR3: ASGVSTDTQY

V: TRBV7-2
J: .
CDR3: ASSFQGGGSKINEQF

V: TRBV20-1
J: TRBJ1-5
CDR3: SATSDQPQH

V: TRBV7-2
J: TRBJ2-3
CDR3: ASSLAVDTQY

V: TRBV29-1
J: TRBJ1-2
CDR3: SVDTGDIGYT

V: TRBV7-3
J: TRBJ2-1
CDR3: ASLTTGEQF

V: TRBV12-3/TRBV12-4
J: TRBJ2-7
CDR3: ASSLLLVCEQY

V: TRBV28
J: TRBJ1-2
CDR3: ASSPGQIYGYT

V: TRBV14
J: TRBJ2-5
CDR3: ASSQDFWTRVV

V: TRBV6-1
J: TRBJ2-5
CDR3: ASSPPLGAYGIETQY

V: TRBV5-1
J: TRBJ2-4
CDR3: ASSPWGAGLKNIRY

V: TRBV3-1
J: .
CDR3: ASSWKGQGLTEQY

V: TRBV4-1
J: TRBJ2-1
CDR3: ASSHDRLDALYNEQF

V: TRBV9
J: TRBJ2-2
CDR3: ASSGDTLNTGELF

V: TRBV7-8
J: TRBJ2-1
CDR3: ASSSFRDEQF

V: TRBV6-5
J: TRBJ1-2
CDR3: ASSGSGTNFYGYT

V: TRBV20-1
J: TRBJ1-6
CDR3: SARRTGAMPLH

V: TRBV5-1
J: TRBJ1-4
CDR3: ASSHGTGRTNEKLF

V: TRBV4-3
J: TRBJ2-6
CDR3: ASSQEGDNSGANVLT

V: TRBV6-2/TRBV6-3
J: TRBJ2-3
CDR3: ASSYFQGADTQY

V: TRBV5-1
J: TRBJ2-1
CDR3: ASSLSGGLSHEQF

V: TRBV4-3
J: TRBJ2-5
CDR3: ASSQDLPWGQETQY

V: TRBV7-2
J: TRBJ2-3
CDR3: ASSLVPDAAGRTDTQY

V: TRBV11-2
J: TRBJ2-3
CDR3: ASSLGRDYIHTRY

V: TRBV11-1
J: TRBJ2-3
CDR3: ASSSRDTDTQY

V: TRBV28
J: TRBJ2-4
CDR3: ASRPGLAGNIQY

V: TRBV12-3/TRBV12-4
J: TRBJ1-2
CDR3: ASSLIQGARGYT

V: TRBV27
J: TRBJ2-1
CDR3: ASSQMGLSYNEQF

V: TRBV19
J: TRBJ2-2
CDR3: ASSTRRANTGELF

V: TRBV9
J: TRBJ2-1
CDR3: ASSAEAGGLNNEQF

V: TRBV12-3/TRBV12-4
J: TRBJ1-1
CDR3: ASSPQVTEAF

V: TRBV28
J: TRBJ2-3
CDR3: ASSFSYGGAATDTQY